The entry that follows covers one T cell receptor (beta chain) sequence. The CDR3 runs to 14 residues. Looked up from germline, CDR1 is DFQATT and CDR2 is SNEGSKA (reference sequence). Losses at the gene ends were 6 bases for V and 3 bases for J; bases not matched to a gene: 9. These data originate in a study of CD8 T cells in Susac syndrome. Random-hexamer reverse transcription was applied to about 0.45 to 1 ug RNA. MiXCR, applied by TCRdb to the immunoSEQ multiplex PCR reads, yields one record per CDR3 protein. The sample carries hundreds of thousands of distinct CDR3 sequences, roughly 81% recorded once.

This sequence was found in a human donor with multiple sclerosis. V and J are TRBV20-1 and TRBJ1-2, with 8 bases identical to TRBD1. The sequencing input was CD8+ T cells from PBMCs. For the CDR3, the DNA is TGCAGTGCCAACCGGGACAGGCTTTACTATGGCTACACCTTC. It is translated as CSANRDRLYYGYTF.